The sequence of this TCR beta chain was determined in a study of neurological immune-mediated disorders. This clonotype was detected many times. V lost 8 bases, J lost 7 bases, and 17 bases lay in between. The CDR3 length is 14 residues. CDR1 WSHSY and CDR2 SAAADI come from the germline V gene. TCRdb ran MiXCR on the 5' RACE reads and lists one entry per CDR3 protein. The sample holds 65,000 to 95,000 distinct CDR3 sequences, roughly 4.7% seen once. The rearrangement uses TRBV10-2 and TRBJ2-2; D is undetermined. Sequenced: PBMCs. This clonotype was obtained from a woman in her twenties or thirties with multiple sclerosis. Written as DNA, the CDR3 is TGCGCCAGCTCAGCGTATCCGGGTAACGGGGAGCTGTTTTTT. It translates to CASSAYPGNGELFF.